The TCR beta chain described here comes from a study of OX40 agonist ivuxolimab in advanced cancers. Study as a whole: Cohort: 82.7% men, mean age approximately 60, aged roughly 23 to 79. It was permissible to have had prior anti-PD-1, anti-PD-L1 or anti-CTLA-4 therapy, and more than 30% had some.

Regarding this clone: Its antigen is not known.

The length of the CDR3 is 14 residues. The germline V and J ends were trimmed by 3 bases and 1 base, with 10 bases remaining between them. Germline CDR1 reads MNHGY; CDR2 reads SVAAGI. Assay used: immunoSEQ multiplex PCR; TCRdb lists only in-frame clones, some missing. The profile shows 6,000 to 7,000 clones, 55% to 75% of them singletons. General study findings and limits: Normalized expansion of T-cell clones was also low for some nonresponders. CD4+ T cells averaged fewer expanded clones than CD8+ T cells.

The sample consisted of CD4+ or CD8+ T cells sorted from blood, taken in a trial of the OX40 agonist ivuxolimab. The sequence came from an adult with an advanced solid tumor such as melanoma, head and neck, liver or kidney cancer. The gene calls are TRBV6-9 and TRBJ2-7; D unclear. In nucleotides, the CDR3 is TGTGCCAGCAGTTACTCGATTCTATCCTACGAGCAGTACTTC. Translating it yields CASSYSILSYEQYF.